Following are 31 T cell receptor beta chains from one sample sequenced in a study of CD8+CD57+ T cells in acquired aplastic anemia. TCR beta VDJ and CDR3 profiling used genomic DNA as template. MiXCR, applied by TCRdb to the reads, yields one record per CDR3 protein. There are 400,000 to 450,000 distinct CDR3 sequences in the sample; about 70% occur only once, and approximately 3.9% lies in the top ten. Sequenced sample: sorted CD4+, CD8+, or CD8+CD57+ T cells (not recorded which) from PBMCs. Every receptor here comes from a human donor in good health, serving as a control.

This clonotype was seen once. This is likely a read error, given that the CDR3 carries no conserved phenylalanine or tryptophan at its end. The DNA is omitted, as the CDR3 cannot be located on it reliably, and the CDR3 follows TCRdb's listing. The chain has TRBV9 and TRBJ1-2; TRBD1 was called by the table and not checked on the DNA. Germline values: CDR1 SGDLS, CDR2 YYNGEE. The CDR3 has 13 amino acids, counting both end residues. CDR3 sequence: CASSAERRTGAEI.

A word on this clonotype: Here the CDR3 omits its conserved ending phenylalanine or tryptophan, so a read error is the likely source. The DNA is left out, because the CDR3 cannot be placed on it with certainty; the CDR3 is given as TCRdb lists it. The genes are TRBV7-2 and TRBJ2-3; whether TRBD1, the table's D call, matches the DNA was not checked. Germline V gives CDR1 SGHTA, CDR2 FQGNSA. The CDR3 spans 13 residues, counting both ends. CDR3 sequence reads: CASSLEPGETYEQ.

A remark on this clonotype: A read error is likely, as this CDR3 ends without the conserved phenylalanine or tryptophan. The DNA is left out, because the CDR3 cannot be placed on it with certainty; the CDR3 is given as TCRdb lists it. The chain is built from TRBV9 and TRBJ2-2; TRBD1 reflects the table's D call only, with no check against the DNA. The CDR3 has 13 amino acids, counting both end residues. Germline CDR1 reads SGDLS; CDR2 reads YYNGEE. The CDR3 spells CASRETGDNQPQL.

Note on this clonotype: The CDR3 carries no conserved terminal phenylalanine or tryptophan, so it likely arises from a read error. It is unclear where the CDR3 begins or ends on the DNA, so no DNA is shown, and the CDR3 is as TCRdb lists it. CDR3: CSAKLEDSAMYFCASSASADTQYS. V is TRBV20-1 and J is TRBJ2-3; the table assigns TRBD2, which was not confirmed against the DNA. Germline V gives CDR1 DFQATT, CDR2 SNEGSKA (reference sequence). From its first to its last residue, the CDR3 has 24 amino acids.

A word on this clonotype: Sequence at one end of the junction differs from germline and may be a read error. The chain employs TRBV5-1 and TRBJ1-3; 7 bases align to TRBD1. This CDR3 region has 16 residues. The germline V gene has CDR1 SGHRS and CDR2 YFSETQ. Written as DNA, the CDR3 is TGTGCCAGCAGCCCCGTACAGGGGTCGACTGGAAACACCATATATTTT. It translates to CASSPVQGSTGNTIYF.

V is TRBV19 and J is TRBJ1-2; D call uncertain. V lost 7 bases, J lost 4 bases, and 22 bases lay in between. The germline V gene has CDR1 LNHDA and CDR2 SQIVND (reference sequence). The CDR3 is made up of 16 amino acids. CDR3 amino acids: CASNMKVADLLYGYTF. The CDR3 DNA follows: TGTGCCAGTAATATGAAGGTCGCAGATCTGCTCTATGGCTACACCTTC.

This clonotype has ten or more counts. The rearrangement joins TRBV7-2 to TRBJ1-2; TRBD1 agrees at 7 bases. The CDR3 contains 17 residues. The V and J ends lost 6 bases and 2 bases, in that order; junction bases with no gene match: 15. Germline CDR1 SGHTA, CDR2 FQGNSA. The CDR3, as DNA: TGTGCCAGCAGTCCATTGGGCCCAGGGGGTGGGAACTATGGCTACACCTTC. It is translated as CASSPLGPGGGNYGYTF.

Concerning this clonotype itself: No DNA is shown, since the ends of the CDR3 on it are uncertain; the CDR3 is the one TCRdb lists. This sequence joins TRBV7-2 and TRBJ1-1; the table assigns TRBD1, which was not confirmed against the DNA. The CDR3 region is 13 residues in length, termini included. Germline V gene sequence: CDR1 SGHTA, CDR2 FQGNSA. The CDR3 here is CASSFGGGNEEYF.

The gene calls are TRBV10-1 and TRBJ1-5; tentative D call: TRBD1 (5 bases). CDR3 length: 15 amino acids. The V gene's germline CDR1 is WNHNN and CDR2 SYGVQD (reference sequence). V gave up 3 bases and J gave up 5 bases, with 14 bases separating them. The CDR3 protein is CASSDPSETDQPQHF. The CDR3 region has the DNA TGCGCCAGCAGTGACCCGAGCGAGACAGATCAGCCCCAGCATTTT.

On this clonotype itself: The CDR3 carries no conserved terminal phenylalanine or tryptophan, so it likely arises from a read error. It is unclear where the CDR3 begins or ends on the DNA, so no DNA is shown, and the CDR3 is as TCRdb lists it. The V call is TRBV7-2, the J call TRBJ2-7. Inclusive of both ends, the CDR3 amounts to 13 amino acids. CDR1 SGHTA and CDR2 FQGNSA come from the germline V gene. CDR3 sequence reads: CASSLEQAEEQSY.

The chain recombines TRBV10-3 with TRBJ1-3, with D possibly TRBD1 on 6 matching bases. V lost 4 bases, J lost 9 bases, and 28 bases lay in between. Germline CDR1 ENHRY, CDR2 SYGVKD. The length of the CDR3 is 18 residues. CDR3 sequence: CAISATISGAGLRSTIYF. Here the CDR3 DNA reads TGTGCCATCAGTGCGACAATCTCAGGGGCAGGGCTAAGAAGCACCATATATTTT.

The chain carries TRBV20-1 and TRBJ1-1; tentatively, D is TRBD1 (5 bases). The germline V gene encodes CDR1 DFQATT and CDR2 SNEGSKA (reference sequence). The CDR3 contains 15 residues. Trimming stripped 6 bases from V and 7 bases from J, with 24 bases between. CDR3 protein: CSATGTSGLYNEAFF. DNA for the CDR3: TGCAGTGCCACCGGGACTAGCGGGTTGTACAATGAAGCTTTCTTT.

The chain employs TRBV6-4 and TRBJ1-6; 8 positions match TRBD1. V lost 4 bases to trimming and J lost 14 bases; unmatched junction nucleotides: 7. The CDR3 covers 13 residues. Germline V gene data show CDR1 as MRHNA and CDR2 as SNTAGT. In DNA, the CDR3 is TGTGCCAGCAGTGGACAGGGGACGGCGACCCTCCACTTT. This translates into CASSGQGTATLHF.

CDR3 in amino acids: CAWKTGLNYGYTF. CDR3 sequence (DNA): TGTGCCTGGAAGACAGGGCTCAACTATGGCTACACCTTC. The chain couples TRBV30 to TRBJ1-2; 7 nucleotides agree with TRBD1. J lost 2 bases, V lost 4 bases, and 4 bases had no gene match. Germline loops: CDR1 GTSNPN, CDR2 SVGIG (reference sequence). This CDR3 has 13 residues.

About this clonotype: Germline is not matched at one junction end, which may reflect a read error. The genes are TRBV7-9 and TRBJ2-3, with 9 positions matching TRBD2. The V gene's germline CDR1 is SEHNR and CDR2 FQNEAQ (reference sequence). The CDR3 runs to 16 residues. CDR3 sequence (DNA): TGCGCCAGCAGCGGATGGACGGGGACTAGCACAGAGAAGCAGTATTTT. Its protein product is CASSGWTGTSTEKQYF.

On this clonotype: Being one base from a much bigger clone, this may be a read error. The chain carries TRBV19 and TRBJ1-1, with D possibly TRBD1 on 5 matching bases. Germline V lookup: CDR1 LNHDA, CDR2 SQIVND (reference sequence). The CDR3 contains 14 residues. The CDR3 sequence: CASSIMRGGTEAVF. CDR3 in DNA: TGTGCCAGTAGTATAATGAGGGGTGGAACTGAAGCTGTCTTT.

The V gene is TRBV11-2, the J gene TRBJ1-2, with D perhaps matching TRBD1 (5 bases). Trimming took off 4 bases at V and 6 bases at J, with 12 bases between the two ends. This CDR3 has 13 residues. Germline loops: CDR1 SGHAT, CDR2 FQNNGV. The CDR3 DNA sequence: TGTGCCAGCAGCTCGGGGACTAGCGATGGCTACACCTTC. It specifies CASSSGTSDGYTF.

This clonotype was seen a few times. The chain combines TRBV3-1 with TRBJ2-5, with D tentatively TRBD1 or TRBD2 (6 bases each). The CDR3 is made up of 15 amino acids. The germline V gene has CDR1 LGHDT and CDR2 YNNKEL (reference sequence). Trimming removed 5 bases from V and 3 bases from J, with 16 bases in between. The CDR3 nucleotides read TGTGCCAGCAGCAGCTGGGGGGCCGAGAAAGAGACCCAGTACTTC. Encoded protein: CASSSWGAEKETQYF.

The chain has TRBV10-3 and TRBJ2-2; 13 nucleotides line up with TRBD2. In germline, CDR1 is ENHRY, CDR2 SYGVKD. The J segment lost 6 bases and the V segment lost 6 bases, leaving 4 bases of the junction unmatched. The CDR3 sequence is 15 residues long. The CDR3 DNA is TGTGCCATCAGGCATACTAGCGGGGGGGCCGGGGAGCTGTTTTTT. Protein sequence: CAIRHTSGGAGELFF.

A word on this clonotype: The junction does not match germline at one end; this may be a read error. CDR3 in amino acids: CSARQGTGSLGTF. CDR3 sequence (DNA): TGCAGTGCCCGACAGGGGACAGGTTCTCTCGGGACCTTT. The rearrangement uses TRBV20-1 and TRBJ1-1; TRBD1 agrees at 8 bases. The germline CDR1 and CDR2 sequences are DFQATT and SNEGSKA (reference sequence). This CDR3 has 13 residues.

This clonotype was detected ten times or more. The V and J genes are TRBV20-1 and TRBJ1-5; 7 nucleotides match TRBD1. The germline V gene encodes CDR1 DFQATT and CDR2 SNEGSKA (reference sequence). V gave up 4 bases and J gave up 7 bases; unmatched junction bases: 7. This CDR3 contains 13 residues. The CDR3 here is CSATTGVGQPQHF. The CDR3 DNA reads TGCAGTGCTACTACAGGGGTCGGGCAGCCCCAGCATTTT.

Ten or more counts support this clonotype. This chain uses TRBV9 with TRBJ2-3; 13 nucleotides match TRBD2. V gave up 3 bases and J gave up 2 bases; unmatched junction bases: 9. CDR1 is SGDLS and CDR2 is YYNGEE in the germline V gene. There are 18 residues in the CDR3. CDR3 sequence reads: CASSARMTSGGITDTQYF. CDR3 nucleotides: TGTGCCAGCAGCGCGAGGATGACTAGCGGGGGGATCACAGATACGCAGTATTTT.

The V call is TRBV7-8, the J call TRBJ2-5; D may correspond to TRBD1 or TRBD2 (5 bases each). The CDR3 extends over 15 amino acids. The V and J ends lost 0 bases and 12 bases respectively, with 20 bases between them. Germline assignment: CDR1 SGHVS and CDR2 FQNEAQ. The CDR3 DNA is TGTGCCAGCAGCTTAGCGCTGGTTCCAGGGACCTACGAGTACTTC. It specifies CASSLALVPGTYEYF.

The CDR3 DNA reads TGTGCCAGCAGCGTAGCGGGGACAGGAGAGACGCAGCAGTACTTC. Translated: CASSVAGTGETQQYF. This chain connects TRBV9 to TRBJ2-5; 8 bases are a match to TRBD1. Germline trimming cut 0 bases from V and 11 bases from J; bases unmatched to any gene: 12. Germline V CDR1 and CDR2: SGDLS, YYNGEE. This CDR3 spans 15 amino acids.

The gene calls are TRBV5-4 and TRBJ2-7; D is undetermined. Between the trimmed V and J ends, which lost 1 base and 9 bases, there was a span of 8 bases. This CDR3 is 11 amino acids long. Germline V CDR1 and CDR2: SGHNT, YYREEE (reference sequence). The CDR3 sequence is CASSLWQTQYF. The CDR3 coding sequence is TGTGCCAGCAGCTTGTGGCAGACGCAGTACTTC.

This clonotype was detected once. The chain employs TRBV7-8 and TRBJ1-1; weak D call: TRBD1 (6 bases). The ends were cut back, 1 base at V and 6 bases at J, with 9 bases in the middle. CDR1 and CDR2 (germline): SGHVS, FQNEAQ. The CDR3 has 13 residues. CDR3 region: CASSLVRGAEAFF. CDR3 sequence (DNA): TGTGCCAGCAGCTTAGTAAGGGGGGCTGAAGCTTTCTTT.

This rearrangement joins TRBV12-5 to TRBJ1-3, with 8 positions matching TRBD1. This CDR3 contains 16 residues. CDR1 LGHNT and CDR2 FRNRAP come from the germline V gene. CDR3 nucleotide sequence: TGTGCCAGCAGTTTTGGGGACAGGACCTCTGGAAACACCATATATTTT. Translated, it gives CASSFGDRTSGNTIYF. The complete variable domain, with remaining parts taken from reference TRBV12-5 and TRBJ1-3, reads DARVTQTPRHKVTEMGQEVTMRCQPILGHNTVFWYRQTMMQGLELLAYFRNRAPLDDSGMPKDRFSAEMPDATLATLKIQPSEPRDSAVYFCASSFGDRTSGNTIYFGEGSWLTVV.

DNA of the CDR3: TGCAGTGCTTTGGCCGGGACTCTCTCTGGAAACACCATATATTTT. The encoded protein is CSALAGTLSGNTIYF. The genes are TRBV20-1 and TRBJ1-3, with D maybe TRBD1 (5 bases). V lost 5 bases, J lost 0 bases, and 14 bases lay in between. Germline V lookup: CDR1 DFQATT, CDR2 SNEGSKA (reference sequence). This CDR3 has 15 residues.

This clonotype was picked up a small number of times. The CDR3 carries no conserved terminal phenylalanine or tryptophan, so it likely arises from a read error. No DNA is shown, since the ends of the CDR3 on it are uncertain; the CDR3 is the one TCRdb lists. The J gene is TRBJ1-4, the V gene TRBV7-2; TRBD1 was called by the table and not checked on the DNA. A total of 8 residues make up the CDR3, ends included. Germline CDR1 and CDR2: SGHTA and FQGNSA. CDR3 sequence: CASSKQGY.

This clonotype was detected ten times or more. The chain uses TRBV5-5 and TRBJ2-7, with a weak D call TRBD2 (6 bases). V was shortened by 0 bases and J by 7 bases, with 11 bases between the two germline ends. The CDR3 totals 13 residues. CDR1 is SGHKS, CDR2 YYEKEE, per germline (reference sequence). The CDR3 DNA is TGTGCCAGCAGCTTGGTACAGGAGGGAGAGCAGTACTTC. This encodes CASSLVQEGEQYF.

At least ten counts were recorded for this clonotype. This chain links TRBV20-1 with TRBJ1-1, with 7 bases fitting TRBD1. This CDR3 has 13 amino acids. The germline gives CDR1 DFQATT, CDR2 SNEGSKA (reference sequence). V dropped 3 bases and J dropped 12; count of bases not matched to a gene: 13. The CDR3: CSASPDRFGRTFF. The CDR3 nucleotides are TGCAGTGCTAGCCCGGACAGGTTCGGCAGGACTTTCTTT.